Reported below is one T cell receptor (beta chain). Its antigen is unknown. Qualities for individual bases were not recorded, and no much larger clone is one base off. Ficoll-Paque density gradient centrifugation was the method used to isolate PBMCs. The sample is drawn from a study of T-cell memory formation after mild COVID-19 listed by TCRdb under 2021. Regarding the research as a whole: TCR sequence clusters from the two donors were largely donor specific. In two donors, T-cell clones that expanded and contracted after mild COVID-19 were followed by sequencing TCRalpha and TCRbeta repertoires longitudinally. Two young, previously healthy adult volunteers, one female and one male, were included in the cohort. The study at large found these results: The study covered only two mild cases, and larger cohorts including severe cases with pre-infection samples were considered necessary. Contracting CD4+ clones were located mainly in the CM and EM memory subsets, whereas CD8+ clones were found to be enriched in EMRA. Some responding clones were detected in pre-infection memory, which suggested that pre-existing cross-reactive memory T cells had joined the SARS-CoV-2 response. The second-wave clones that peaked on day 37 were not confirmed to be SARS-CoV-2 specific. Clones contracting from day 15 to 85 had balanced CD4/CD8 phenotypes, while a second wave expanding from day 15 to 37 was biased towards CD4+.

The sequencer listed for this sample is Illumina NovaSeq 6000. cDNA libraries for TCRalpha and TCRbeta were prepared by 5'RACE using constant-segment primers, with sample barcodes and unique molecular identifiers added. RNA was extracted from every sample with Trizol reagent. Amplification of the libraries took two PCR steps, and the second step added a second sample barcode plus Illumina TruSeq adapters. The libraries were sequenced on an Illumina NovaSeq using 2 x 150 bp paired-end reads. On the authors' methods: Reads were demultiplexed and collapsed into UMI-guided consensus sequences with migec v1.2.7. With mixcr v2.1.11, UMI consensuses were aligned to TRA and TRB V and J templates and assembled into clonotypes. A clonotype was counted as expanded or contracted only when both edgeR and NoisET called the clonotype significant, with the noise models trained on biological replicates. For edgeR calls, the thresholds were a false discovery rate-adjusted p below 0.01 and a log2 fold-change of 1. As an exploratory analysis of dynamics, max-normalized trajectories of the 1000 most abundant clonotypes were examined with PCA combined with hierarchical clustering. Each responding clone was given a CD4 or CD8 phenotype based on the CD4+ and CD8+ repertoires, which had been sequenced separately. TCRdb handled the public reads itself, with Q25 trimming in fastp and clone calling in MiXCR, and kept productive beta chains. Entries that share a CDR3 protein sequence are merged under the most common genes and DNA. The authors' filters were not applied to this entry. The sample table holds 300,000 to 400,000 distinct CDR3 sequences, of which under 25% were seen once. The ten largest clones capture 12% of the sample.

CDR1 and CDR2 (SGHVS, FNYEAQ) derive from the germline V gene. Between the V and J ends, shortened by 7 bases and 2 bases respectively, the junction contains 9 bases. The CDR3 sequence holds 14 residues, the cysteine and phenylalanine included. The read is trimmed to its CDR3 DNA, 42 bases read in frame from base 1. This TCR was sampled from an adult woman who had mild COVID-19 (a few samples of this study predate the infection). The sample titles of this study are shuffled in the database, so cell type and time point are left out; the donor was told from shared clones. The chain employs TRBV7-6 and TRBJ2-6; 5 matching bases give a weak D call of TRBD2. The sequencing sample was made of PBMCs or a T cell subset sorted from them (not recorded which). The nucleotide sequence reads TGTGCCAGCACGGACTTTGCTGGGGCCAACGTCCTGACTTTC. Translated, this gives CASTDFAGANVLTF.